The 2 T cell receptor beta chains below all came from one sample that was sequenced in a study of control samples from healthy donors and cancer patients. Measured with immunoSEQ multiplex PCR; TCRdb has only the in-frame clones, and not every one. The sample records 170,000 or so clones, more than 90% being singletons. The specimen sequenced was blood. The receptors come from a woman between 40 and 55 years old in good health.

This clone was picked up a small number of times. The CDR3 DNA reads TGCGCCAGCAGCCTATCGACCTCAAACTATGGCTACACCTTC. Its protein product is CASSLSTSNYGYTF. J is TRBJ1-2 and V is TRBV5-1; D not certain. Germline lookup yields CDR1 SGHRS and CDR2 YFSETQ. CDR3 length equals 14 residues. Trimming removed 4 bases from V and 2 bases from J, with 12 bases in between.

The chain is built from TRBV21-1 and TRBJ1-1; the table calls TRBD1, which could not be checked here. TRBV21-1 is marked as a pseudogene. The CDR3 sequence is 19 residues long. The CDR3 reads CASSKEGTGGPTVRTEAFF. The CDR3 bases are TGTGCCAGCAGCAAGGAGGGGACAGGGGGCCCGACGGTGAGGACTGAAGCTTTCTTT.